One TCR beta chain is described in this entry. Profiled with immunoSEQ multiplex PCR; TCRdb holds only in-frame clones, not every one. The profile shows under 2,500,000 clones, approximately 94% of them singletons. This entry comes from a study of shared clonotypes between healthy human individuals. Background on the study: Per-donor plates numbered three CD4 naive, three CD4 memory, two CD8 naive and one CD8 memory.

The CDR3 totals 12 residues. Trimming pared 3 bases from V and 5 bases from J, leaving 5 bases between. Germline V gene data show CDR1 as SGHTA and CDR2 as FQGNSA. This clonotype was sampled from a man in his late teens or twenties in good health. The rearrangement joins TRBV7-2 to TRBJ2-1; no reliable D call. The sequencing input was naive CD4+ T cells sorted from blood. Regarding subset: CD45RA+ positively selected. CDR3 sequence: CASSFTNNEQFF. CDR3 bases: TGTGCCAGCAGCTTCACCAACAATGAGCAGTTCTTC.